The following is a T cell receptor beta chain sequence with its context. V lost 0 bases to trimming and J lost 9 bases, with 9 bases between them. Germline-derived CDR1 and CDR2 are SQVTM and ANQGSEA. The CDR3 extends over 12 amino acids. Investigators isolated RNA and reverse transcribed it into cDNA to act as the sequencing template. Clones were read by immunoSEQ multiplex PCR, and TCRdb kept only the in-frame ones, dropping some. The repertoire has about 190,000 clones, about three fifths of them found once; the top ten carry about 0.65%. Treatment in this sample: oral pan-JAK inhibitor, 5-10 mg twice daily. The data derive from a study of CD8+ T cells in alopecia areata.

This clonotype originated in a human donor with alopecia areata. The chain recombines TRBV29-1 with TRBJ2-1, with a weak D call TRBD1 (6 bases). This sample comprised CD4+ T cells sorted from blood, obtained at week 4, from a patient treated with tofacitinib. The CDR3 spells CSVEETTGEQFF. CDR3 in DNA: TGCAGCGTTGAAGAAACGACAGGTGAGCAGTTCTTC.